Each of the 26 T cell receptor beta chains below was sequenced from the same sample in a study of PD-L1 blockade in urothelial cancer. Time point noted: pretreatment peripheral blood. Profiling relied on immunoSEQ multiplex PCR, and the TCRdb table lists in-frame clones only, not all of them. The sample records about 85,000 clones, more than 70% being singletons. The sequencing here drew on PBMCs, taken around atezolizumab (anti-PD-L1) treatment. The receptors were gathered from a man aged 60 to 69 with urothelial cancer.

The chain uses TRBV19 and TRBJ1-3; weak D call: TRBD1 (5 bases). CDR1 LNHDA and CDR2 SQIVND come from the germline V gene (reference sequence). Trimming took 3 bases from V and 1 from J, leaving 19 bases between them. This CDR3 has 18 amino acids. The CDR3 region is CASSMEGTGMYSGNTIYF. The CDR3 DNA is TGTGCCAGTAGTATGGAGGGGACCGGGATGTATTCTGGAAACACCATATATTTT. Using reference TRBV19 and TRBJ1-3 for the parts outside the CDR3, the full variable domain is DGGITQSPKYLFRKEGQNVTLSCEQNLNHDAMYWYRQDPGQGLRLIYYSQIVNDFQKGDIAEGYSVSREKKESFPLTVTSAQKNPTAFYLCASSMEGTGMYSGNTIYFGEGSWLTVV.

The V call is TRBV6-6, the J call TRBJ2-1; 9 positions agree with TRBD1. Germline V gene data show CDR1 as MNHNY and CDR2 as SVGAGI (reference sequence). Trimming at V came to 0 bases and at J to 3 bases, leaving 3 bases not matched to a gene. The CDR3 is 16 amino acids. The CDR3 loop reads CASSYSTGGGYNEQFF. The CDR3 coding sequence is TGTGCCAGCAGTTACTCGACAGGGGGGGGCTACAATGAGCAGTTCTTC.

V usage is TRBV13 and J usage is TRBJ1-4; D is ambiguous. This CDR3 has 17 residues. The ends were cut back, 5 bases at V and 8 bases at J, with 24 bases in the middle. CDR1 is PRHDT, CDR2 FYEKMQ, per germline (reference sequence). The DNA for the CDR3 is TGTGCCAGCAGCCAAGAACAACCGGGTCTTATGAGGGAAAAACTGTTTTTT. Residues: CASSQEQPGLMREKLFF.

The DNA for the CDR3 is TGCGCCAGCAGCCGGACAGACTCTGGAAACACCATATATTTT. It translates to CASSRTDSGNTIYF. The chain joins TRBV5-1 to TRBJ1-3; D may be TRBD1 (6 bases). The CDR3 runs 14 residues. Between the trimmed V and J ends, which lost 4 bases and 0 bases, there was a span of 8 bases. CDR1 is SGHRS and CDR2 is YFSETQ in the germline V gene. Looking up the rest from reference TRBV5-1 and TRBJ1-3 gives the full variable domain: KAGVTQTPRYLIKTRGQQVTLSCSPISGHRSVSWYQQTPGQGLQFLFEYFSETQRNKGNFPGRFSGRQFSNSRSEMNVSTLELGDSALYLCASSRTDSGNTIYFGEGSWLTVV.

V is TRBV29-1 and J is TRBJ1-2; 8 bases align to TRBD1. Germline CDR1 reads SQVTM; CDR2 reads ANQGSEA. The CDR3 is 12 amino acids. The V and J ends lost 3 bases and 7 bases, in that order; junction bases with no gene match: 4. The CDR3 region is CSVDKDRVGYTF. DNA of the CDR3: TGCAGCGTTGACAAGGACAGGGTTGGCTACACCTTC. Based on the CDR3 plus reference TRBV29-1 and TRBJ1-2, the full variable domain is SAVISQKPSRDICQRGTSLTIQCQVDSQVTMMFWYRQQPGQSLTLIATANQGSEATYESGFVIDKFPISRPNLTFSTLTVSNMSPEDSSIYLCSVDKDRVGYTFGSGTRLTVV.

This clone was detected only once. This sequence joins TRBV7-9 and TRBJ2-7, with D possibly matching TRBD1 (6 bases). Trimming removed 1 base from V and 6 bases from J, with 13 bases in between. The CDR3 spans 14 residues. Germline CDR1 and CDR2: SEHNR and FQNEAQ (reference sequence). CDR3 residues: CASSLEQGSGEQYF. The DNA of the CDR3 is TGTGCCAGCAGCTTAGAACAGGGATCCGGCGAGCAGTACTTC.

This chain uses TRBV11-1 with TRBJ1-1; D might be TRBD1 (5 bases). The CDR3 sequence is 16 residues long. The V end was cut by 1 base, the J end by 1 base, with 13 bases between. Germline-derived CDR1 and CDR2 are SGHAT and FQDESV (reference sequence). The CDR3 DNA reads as TGTGCCAGCAGCTTAGGAGACAGCCCCCCGAACACTGAAGCTTTCTTT. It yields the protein CASSLGDSPPNTEAFF.

The CDR3, as DNA: TGTGCCAGCAGTGTTAACCCGGGGAACACTGAAGCTTTCTTT. Its translation: CASSVNPGNTEAFF. The chain couples TRBV2 to TRBJ1-1, with D uncertain. The CDR3 consists of 14 residues. Germline CDR1 is SNHLY and CDR2 is FYNNEI. Deletions cut 4 bases from V and 1 base from J, with 10 bases between.

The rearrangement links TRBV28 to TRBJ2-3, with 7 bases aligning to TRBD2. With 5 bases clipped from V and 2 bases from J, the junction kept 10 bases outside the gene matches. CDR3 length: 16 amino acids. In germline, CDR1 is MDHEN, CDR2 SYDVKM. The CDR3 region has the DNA TGTGCCAGCAGTCCCAGTGGGGGGGAGGCCACAGATACGCAGTATTTT. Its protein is CASSPSGGEATDTQYF.

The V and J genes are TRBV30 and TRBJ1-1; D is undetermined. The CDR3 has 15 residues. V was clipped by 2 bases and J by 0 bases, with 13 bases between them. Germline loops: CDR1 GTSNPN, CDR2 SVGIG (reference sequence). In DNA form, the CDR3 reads TGTGCCTGGAGTACCTGGCGGAAGATGAACACTGAAGCTTTCTTT. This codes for CAWSTWRKMNTEAFF. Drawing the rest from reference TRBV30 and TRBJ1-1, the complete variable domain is SQTIHQWPATLVQPVGSPLSLECTVEGTSNPNLYWYRQAAGRGLQLLFYSVGIGQISSEVPQNLSASRPQDRQFILSSKKLLLSDSGFYLCAWSTWRKMNTEAFFGQGTRLTVV.

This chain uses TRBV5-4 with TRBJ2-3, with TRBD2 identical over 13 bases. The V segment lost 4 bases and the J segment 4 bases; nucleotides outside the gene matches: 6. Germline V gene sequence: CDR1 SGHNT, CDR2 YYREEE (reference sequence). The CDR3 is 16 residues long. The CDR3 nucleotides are TGTGCCAGCAGCCCACCCGGACTAGCGGGAGCAGATACGCAGTATTTT. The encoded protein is CASSPPGLAGADTQYF.

Here the CDR3 reads CASSYSEGGGDEKLFF. The CDR3 nucleotides read TGTGCCAGCAGTTACTCGGAAGGGGGGGGTGATGAAAAACTGTTTTTT. V and J are TRBV6-5 and TRBJ1-4; D may be TRBD1 (6 bases). V shed 0 bases and J shed 6 bases, with 14 bases lying between them. Germline-derived CDR1 and CDR2 are MNHEY and SVGAGI. The CDR3 covers 16 residues.

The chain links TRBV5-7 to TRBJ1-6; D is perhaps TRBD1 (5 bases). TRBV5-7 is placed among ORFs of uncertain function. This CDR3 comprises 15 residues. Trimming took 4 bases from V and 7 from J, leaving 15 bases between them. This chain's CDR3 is CASSHCGGSNSPLHF. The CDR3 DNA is TGTGCCAGCAGCCACTGTGGGGGGAGCAATTCACCCCTCCACTTT.

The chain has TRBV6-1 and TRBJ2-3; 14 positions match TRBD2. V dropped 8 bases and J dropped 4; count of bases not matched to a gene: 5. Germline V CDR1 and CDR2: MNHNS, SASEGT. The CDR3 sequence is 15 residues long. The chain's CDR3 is CASERTSGGPDTQYF. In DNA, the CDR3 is TGTGCCAGCGAACGGACTAGCGGGGGGCCAGATACGCAGTATTTT.

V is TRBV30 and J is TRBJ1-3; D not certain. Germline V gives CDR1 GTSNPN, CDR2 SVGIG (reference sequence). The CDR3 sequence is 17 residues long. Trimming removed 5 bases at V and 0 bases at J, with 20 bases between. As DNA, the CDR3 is TGTGCCTGGTTGCGAGGGTTGTCTACTTTCTCTGGAAACACCATATATTTT. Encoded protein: CAWLRGLSTFSGNTIYF.

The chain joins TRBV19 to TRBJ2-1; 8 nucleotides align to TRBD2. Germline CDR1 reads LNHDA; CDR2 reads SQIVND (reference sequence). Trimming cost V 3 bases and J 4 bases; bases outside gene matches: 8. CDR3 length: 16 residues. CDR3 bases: TGTGCCAGTAGTATCCACCTAGCGGGCCCGTACAATGAGCAGTTCTTC. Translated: CASSIHLAGPYNEQFF.

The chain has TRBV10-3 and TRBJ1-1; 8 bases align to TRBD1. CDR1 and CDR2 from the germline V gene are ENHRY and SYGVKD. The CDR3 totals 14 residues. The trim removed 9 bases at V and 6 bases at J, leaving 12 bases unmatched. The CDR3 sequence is CAIKQGDWSAEAFF. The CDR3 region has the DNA TGTGCCATAAAACAGGGGGATTGGAGCGCTGAAGCTTTCTTT.

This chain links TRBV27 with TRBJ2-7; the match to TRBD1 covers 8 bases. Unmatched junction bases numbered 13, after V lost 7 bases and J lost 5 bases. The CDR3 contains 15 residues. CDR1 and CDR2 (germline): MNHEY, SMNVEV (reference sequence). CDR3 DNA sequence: TGTGCCAGCACCCAGGACAGGGTCAGTAAGCACGAGCAGTACTTC. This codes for CASTQDRVSKHEQYF.

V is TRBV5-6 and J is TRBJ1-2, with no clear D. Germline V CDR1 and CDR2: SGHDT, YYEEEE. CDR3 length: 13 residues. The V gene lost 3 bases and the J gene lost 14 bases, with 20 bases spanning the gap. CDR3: CASSSDKVFARTF. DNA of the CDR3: TGTGCCAGCAGCTCCGACAAGGTTTTCGCAAGGACCTTC.

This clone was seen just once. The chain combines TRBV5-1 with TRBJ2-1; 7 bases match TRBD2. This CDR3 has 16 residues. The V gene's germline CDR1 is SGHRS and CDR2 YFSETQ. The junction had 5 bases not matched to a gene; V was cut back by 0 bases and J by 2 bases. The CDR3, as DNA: TGCGCCAGCAGCTTGGACGGCGGGGGTACCTACAATGAGCAGTTCTTC. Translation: CASSLDGGGTYNEQFF.

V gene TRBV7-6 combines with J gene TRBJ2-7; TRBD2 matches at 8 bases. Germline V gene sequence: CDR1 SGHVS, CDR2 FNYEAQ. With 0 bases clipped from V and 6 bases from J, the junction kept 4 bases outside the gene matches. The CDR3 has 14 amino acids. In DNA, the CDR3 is TGTGCCAGCAGCTTAGCGTCGGGGGGGGGCGAGCAGTACTTC. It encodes CASSLASGGGEQYF.

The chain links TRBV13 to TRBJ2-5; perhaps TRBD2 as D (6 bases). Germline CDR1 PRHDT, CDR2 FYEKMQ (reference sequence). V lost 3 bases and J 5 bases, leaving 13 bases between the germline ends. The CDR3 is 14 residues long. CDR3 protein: CASSFGGNGETQYF. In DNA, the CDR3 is TGTGCCAGCAGCTTCGGCGGGAATGGTGAGACCCAGTACTTC.

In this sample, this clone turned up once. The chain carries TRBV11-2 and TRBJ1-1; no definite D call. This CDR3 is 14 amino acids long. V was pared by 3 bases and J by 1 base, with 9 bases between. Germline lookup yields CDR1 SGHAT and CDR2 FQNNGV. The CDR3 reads CASSFGLGNTEAFF. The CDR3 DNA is TGTGCCAGCAGCTTTGGACTGGGGAACACTGAAGCTTTCTTT.

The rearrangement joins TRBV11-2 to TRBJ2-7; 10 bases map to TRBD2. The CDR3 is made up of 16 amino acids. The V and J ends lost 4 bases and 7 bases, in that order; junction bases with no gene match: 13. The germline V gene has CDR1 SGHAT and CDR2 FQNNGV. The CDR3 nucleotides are TGTGCCAGCAGCTCAGTGGGAGCGGGAGGGGTGGGGGAGCAGTACTTC. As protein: CASSSVGAGGVGEQYF.

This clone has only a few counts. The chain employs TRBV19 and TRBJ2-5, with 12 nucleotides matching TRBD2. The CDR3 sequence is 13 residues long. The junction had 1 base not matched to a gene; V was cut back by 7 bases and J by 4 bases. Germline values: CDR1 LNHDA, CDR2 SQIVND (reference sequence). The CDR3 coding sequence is TGTGCCAGTACGACTAGCGGGAGAGAGACCCAGTACTTC. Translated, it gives CASTTSGRETQYF.

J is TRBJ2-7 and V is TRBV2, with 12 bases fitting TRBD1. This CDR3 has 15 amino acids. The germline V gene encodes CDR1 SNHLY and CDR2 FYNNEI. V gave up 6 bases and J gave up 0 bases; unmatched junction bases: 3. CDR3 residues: CASRGTGGNSYEQYF. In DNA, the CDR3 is TGTGCCAGCAGAGGGACAGGGGGCAACTCCTACGAGCAGTACTTC.